This T cell receptor (beta chain) is from a study of blood T cell repertoires in COVID-19. Study-wide context: Sites in the United States, Italy and Spain provided acute and convalescent COVID-19 samples. T cells, B-cell-depleted T cells, or PBMCs supplied cDNA or gDNA.

Germline values: CDR1 LGHDT, CDR2 YNNKEL (reference sequence). V gave up 1 base and J gave up 0 bases, with 13 bases separating them. CDR3 size: 17 residues. The authors' processing: Amplified reference gene primers provided the basis for estimating nucleated cell counts. Generated by immunoSEQ multiplex PCR, the TCRdb table keeps only in-frame clones and is missing some. The DNA was the basis for D and trimming; V, J and clone size are from that table. The sample holds about 240,000 clones; approximately 82% are singletons and the top ten take roughly 1.9%. The sequencing sample was made of peripheral blood. The J gene is TRBJ1-3, the V gene TRBV3-1 (or the pseudogene TRBV3-2); D may be TRBD1 (5 bases). This clonotype originated in a man under 40 who had recovered from COVID-19. This chain's CDR3 is CASSQVLQGFSGNTIYF. CDR3 bases: TGTGCCAGCAGCCAAGTATTGCAGGGTTTCTCTGGAAACACCATATATTTT.